Presented here are 27 T cell receptor beta chains from one specimen sequenced in a study of beta chain features in type 1 diabetes. The study's findings and limits: All four CD4+ subsets from Type 1 diabetes patients carried moderately but significantly shorter TCRB CDR3s.

The study reverse transcribed the entire isolated RNA, so it sequenced expressed TCRB transcripts. TCRdb's copy holds only in-frame clones and misses some; the assay was immunoSEQ multiplex PCR. The sample gives 600,000 or so clones, about 14% of which show up once; 0.035% to 0.045% is in the top ten. What these receptors recognize is not known. The sample was naive CD4+ T cells from blood. The receptors were sampled from a man younger than 35 with type 1 diabetes.

The genes are TRBV7-9 and TRBJ2-1, with D tentatively TRBD2 (5 bases). This CDR3 has 11 amino acids. Germline V gene lookup returns CDR1 SEHNR and CDR2 FQNEAQ (reference sequence). V lost 5 bases to trimming and J lost 10 bases, with 9 bases between them. This chain's CDR3 is CASSHEGEQFF. DNA of the CDR3: TGTGCCAGCAGCCACGAGGGCGAGCAGTTCTTC.

This clone was detected a few times. J is TRBJ2-2 and V is TRBV6-5; D is uncertain. Germline V lookup: CDR1 MNHEY, CDR2 SVGAGI. The CDR3 has 13 residues. Trimming shortened V by 6 bases and J by 0 bases, and 5 bases separated the two germline ends. CDR3 residues: CASRSANTGELFF. CDR3 DNA: TGTGCCAGCAGGTCCGCGAACACCGGGGAGCTGTTTTTT.

This clone was detected only a few times. The chain recombines TRBV18 with TRBJ2-7; D call uncertain. V lost 0 bases and J 1 base, leaving 4 bases between the germline ends. From germline, CDR1 is KGHSH and CDR2 LQKENI. There are 13 residues in the CDR3. The CDR3 loop is CASSPPKSYEQYF. Here the CDR3 DNA reads TGTGCCAGCTCACCACCGAAGTCCTACGAGCAGTACTTC.

This chain connects TRBV28 to TRBJ2-7; D gene uncertain. The CDR3 runs 15 residues. The germline V gene has CDR1 MDHEN and CDR2 SYDVKM. V lost 3 bases, J lost 3 bases, and 15 bases lay in between. The CDR3 loop reads CASSFKAQDFYEQYF. The CDR3 nucleotides are TGTGCCAGCAGTTTTAAGGCGCAAGACTTCTACGAGCAGTACTTC.

The V gene is TRBV7-2, the J gene TRBJ2-3, with a possible D match to TRBD2 (5 bases). CDR3 length: 15 amino acids. With 3 bases removed from V and 3 bases from J, the gap between germline ends came to 13 bases. CDR1 SGHTA and CDR2 FQGNSA come from the germline V gene. The CDR3 bases are TGTGCCAGCAGCTTCCAAAGTTCGGGGACAGATACGCAGTATTTT. Translation gives CASSFQSSGTDTQYF.

This clone was counted a few times. This chain joins TRBV29-1 and TRBJ2-5; D possibly matches TRBD1 or TRBD2 (5 bases each). There are 14 residues in the CDR3. CDR1 and CDR2 (germline): SQVTM, ANQGSEA. V was shortened by 4 bases and J by 5 bases, with 17 bases between the two germline ends. CDR3 nucleotides: TGCAGCGTTGGGGCATCGGGGAAGGGGGAGACCCAGTACTTC. Protein product: CSVGASGKGETQYF.

This clone came up a few times. This chain links TRBV6-5 with TRBJ2-5, with no clear D. Trimming pared 0 bases from V and 5 bases from J, leaving 10 bases between. This CDR3 spans 14 amino acids. Germline V gene data show CDR1 as MNHEY and CDR2 as SVGAGI. The DNA for the CDR3 is TGTGCCAGCAGTTACTCCAAGCTAGGGGAGACCCAGTACTTC. Protein: CASSYSKLGETQYF.

The chain couples TRBV9 to TRBJ2-1; no reliable D call. The CDR3 consists of 15 residues. Per the germline V gene, CDR1 is SGDLS and CDR2 is YYNGEE. V was pared by 0 bases and J by 4 bases, with 11 bases between. The CDR3 spells CASSVGGVLYNEQFF. DNA of the CDR3: TGTGCCAGCAGCGTAGGAGGCGTACTTTACAATGAGCAGTTCTTC.

This rearrangement joins TRBV9 to TRBJ1-3; 10 bases line up with TRBD1. This CDR3 contains 17 residues. V lost 6 bases, J lost 2 bases, and 11 bases stayed unmatched. CDR1 and CDR2 (germline): SGDLS, YYNGEE. Here the CDR3 reads CASNPTPGQGTGNTIYF. CDR3 nucleotides: TGTGCCAGCAATCCAACCCCGGGACAGGGGACTGGAAACACCATATATTTT.

This clone was recorded a few times. V gene TRBV28 combines with J gene TRBJ2-1; no clear D. V was shortened by 8 bases and J by 0 bases, with 11 bases between the two germline ends. CDR1 MDHEN and CDR2 SYDVKM come from the germline V gene. CDR3 length: 14 amino acids. The CDR3 reads CASCTGGSYNEQFF. The CDR3, as DNA: TGTGCCAGCTGCACGGGCGGCTCCTACAATGAGCAGTTCTTC.

The chain is built from TRBV30 and TRBJ2-3; no firm D call. Per the germline V gene, CDR1 is GTSNPN and CDR2 is SVGIG (reference sequence). The CDR3 covers 12 residues. Trimming shortened V by 0 bases and J by 9 bases, and 10 bases separated the two germline ends. The CDR3 nucleotides are TGTGCCTGGAGTGTAGACGAGGAGACGCAGTATTTT. It specifies CAWSVDEETQYF. Full variable domain (missing parts from reference TRBV30 and TRBJ2-3): SQTIHQWPATLVQPVGSPLSLECTVEGTSNPNLYWYRQAAGRGLQLLFYSVGIGQISSEVPQNLSASRPQDRQFILSSKKLLLSDSGFYLCAWSVDEETQYFGPGTRLTVL.

This clone has a handful of counts. The chain links TRBV10-3 to TRBJ1-3, with TRBD1 identical over 9 bases. There are 15 residues in the CDR3. Losses at the gene ends were 4 bases for V and 2 bases for J; bases not matched to a gene: 3. CDR1 ENHRY and CDR2 SYGVKD come from the germline V gene. CDR3 residues: CAISGRQGAGNTIYF. For the CDR3, the DNA is TGTGCCATCAGTGGGAGACAGGGGGCTGGAAACACCATATATTTT.

This clone occurred a few times. V is TRBV11-2 and J is TRBJ2-2; 7 nucleotides align to TRBD1. V gave up 8 bases and J gave up 0 bases; unmatched junction bases: 9. The CDR3 covers 16 residues. CDR1 and CDR2 from the germline V gene are SGHAT and FQNNGV. The CDR3 reads CASHEGGLANTGELFF. For the CDR3, the DNA is TGTGCCAGCCACGAAGGGGGCTTAGCGAACACCGGGGAGCTGTTTTTT.

The V call is TRBV15, the J call TRBJ1-4; no firm D call. Between the trimmed V and J ends, which lost 4 bases and 1 base, there was a span of 13 bases. CDR3 length equals 16 residues. CDR1 LNHNV and CDR2 YYDKDF come from the germline V gene (reference sequence). In DNA form, the CDR3 reads TGTGCCACCAGCACCTCGATAGGTGAAACTAATGAAAAACTGTTTTTT. Protein: CATSTSIGETNEKLFF. Together with reference TRBV15 and TRBJ1-4, the CDR3 gives the full variable domain: DAMVIQNPRYQVTQFGKPVTLSCSQTLNHNVMYWYQQKSSQAPKLLFHYYDKDFNNEADTPDNFQSRRPNTSFCFLDIRSPGLGDTAMYLCATSTSIGETNEKLFFGSGTQLSVL.

This sequence joins TRBV28 and TRBJ1-2; D may be TRBD1 (5 bases). Germline CDR1 is MDHEN and CDR2 is SYDVKM. The CDR3 runs to 15 residues. V lost 4 bases to trimming and J lost 4 bases, with 16 bases between them. This chain's CDR3 is CASSSPRQGSYGYTF. For the CDR3, the DNA is TGTGCCAGCAGTTCGCCTAGGCAGGGTAGCTATGGCTACACCTTC.

In regard to this clone: This sample includes further DNA sequences coding for the same CDR3. CDR3 region: CASSPTGGGNQPQHF. CDR3 in DNA: TGTGCCAGCTCACCGACAGGCGGGGGCAATCAGCCCCAGCATTTT. The chain is built from TRBV18 and TRBJ1-5, with D perhaps TRBD1 (6 bases). Trimming took 3 bases from V and 2 from J, leaving 11 bases between them. CDR1 is KGHSH, CDR2 LQKENI, per germline. The CDR3 loop spans 15 amino acids.

CDR3 sequence (DNA): TGTGCCATCAGTGAGACTAGCGGGAGCTTCCAAGAGACCCAGTACTTC. Protein product: CAISETSGSFQETQYF. The chain combines TRBV10-3 with TRBJ2-5; 11 nucleotides agree with TRBD2. The CDR3 runs to 16 residues. Trimming cost V 2 bases and J 1 base; bases outside gene matches: 3. Germline-derived CDR1 and CDR2 are ENHRY and SYGVKD.

V and J are TRBV9 and TRBJ1-5, with 9 bases identical to TRBD1. Per the germline V gene, CDR1 is SGDLS and CDR2 is YYNGEE. CDR3 length equals 15 residues. V was pared by 4 bases and J by 1 base, with 3 bases of the junction left unmatched. Written as DNA, the CDR3 is TGTGCCAGCAGCCCACAGGGGGCAAGCAATCAGCCCCAGCATTTT. Amino acids: CASSPQGASNQPQHF.

The table lists this clone with a few counts. The chain employs TRBV28 and TRBJ1-2; D unclear. Per germline, CDR1 MDHEN and CDR2 SYDVKM. Deletions cut 6 bases from V and 4 bases from J, with 12 bases between. There are 13 residues in the CDR3. The DNA of the CDR3 is TGTGCCAGCAGGGTAACTGGTCTCTATGGCTACACCTTC. It specifies CASRVTGLYGYTF.

The chain recombines TRBV29-1 with TRBJ2-1, with D unresolved. Between the trimmed V and J ends, which lost 5 bases and 10 bases, there was a span of 9 bases. The V gene's germline CDR1 is SQVTM and CDR2 ANQGSEA. CDR3 length: 10 residues. The CDR3 DNA sequence: TGCAGCGTTTACCGGACGGAGCAGTTCTTC. It encodes CSVYRTEQFF.

The rearrangement uses TRBV7-9 and TRBJ2-5; D is ambiguous. Germline V gene sequence: CDR1 SEHNR, CDR2 FQNEAQ (reference sequence). The CDR3 totals 15 residues. Trimming left V 1 base short and J 1 base short, with 10 bases between. The CDR3 coding sequence is TGTGCCAGCAGCTTAGGGGCTCCCAGCCAAGAGACCCAGTACTTC. This sequence encodes CASSLGAPSQETQYF.

Note on this clone: This CDR3 is also generated by other DNA sequences in the sample. V usage is TRBV6-5 and J usage is TRBJ1-2; D perhaps matches TRBD1 (5 bases). The CDR3 runs 12 residues. Germline V gives CDR1 MNHEY, CDR2 SVGAGI. Trimming removed 4 bases at V and 5 bases at J, with 8 bases between. The CDR3 region is CASSSDNYGYTF. CDR3 nucleotide sequence: TGTGCCAGCAGTTCGGACAATTATGGCTACACCTTC.

This clone showed up just a few times. The gene calls are TRBV30 and TRBJ1-2; D gene ambiguous. V lost 1 base and J 4 bases, leaving 7 bases between the germline ends. The germline CDR1 and CDR2 sequences are GTSNPN and SVGIG (reference sequence). The CDR3 is made up of 12 amino acids. As DNA, the CDR3 is TGTGCCTGGAGTGATCGTCTCTATGGCTACACCTTC. Its protein product is CAWSDRLYGYTF.

The rearrangement links TRBV29-1 to TRBJ1-2; 8 bases are a match to TRBD1. Germline V gene data show CDR1 as SQVTM and CDR2 as ANQGSEA. J lost 8 bases, V lost 5 bases, and 7 bases had no gene match. The CDR3 length is 12 residues. The CDR3 spells CSVLDRGDGYTF. The CDR3 coding sequence is TGCAGCGTTCTTGACAGGGGTGACGGCTACACCTTC.

The chain is built from TRBV29-1 and TRBJ2-7; D may match TRBD1 or TRBD2 (6 bases each). Germline V gene lookup returns CDR1 SQVTM and CDR2 ANQGSEA. This CDR3 spans 14 amino acids. V lost 4 bases and J lost 2, with 15 bases in between. CDR3: CSVAVGRGAYEQYF. The CDR3, as DNA: TGCAGCGTTGCGGTGGGTAGGGGGGCCTACGAGCAGTACTTC.

CDR3 DNA sequence: TGTGCCAGCAGCTTTGATGGGATGGGAGAAAAACTGTTTTTT. Amino acids: CASSFDGMGEKLFF. This sequence joins TRBV7-9 and TRBJ1-4; D is unclear. Looked up from germline, CDR1 is SEHNR and CDR2 is FQNEAQ (reference sequence). Trimming stripped 3 bases from V and 8 bases from J, with 13 bases between. The length of the CDR3 is 14 residues.

The chain joins TRBV5-4 to TRBJ1-5; tentative D call: TRBD1 (6 bases). The germline gives CDR1 SGHNT, CDR2 YYREEE (reference sequence). The CDR3 has 15 amino acids. Trimming pared 0 bases from V and 3 bases from J, leaving 10 bases between. CDR3 loop: CASSLEGGPNQPQHF. CDR3 nucleotides: TGTGCCAGCAGCTTGGAAGGGGGGCCCAATCAGCCCCAGCATTTT.